The 19 T cell receptor beta chains presented below share a single source sample, sequenced in a study of blood T cell repertoires in COVID-19. Produced via immunoSEQ multiplex PCR; TCRdb's table is partial and in-frame only. The data show about 210,000 clones, about 84% seen once. Sequenced sample: PBMCs or T cells enriched from blood (not recorded which). The receptors come from a man younger than 40 with acute COVID-19.

V gene TRBV6-5 combines with J gene TRBJ1-5; no definite D call. Trimming stripped 10 bases from V and 8 bases from J, with 18 bases between. The germline CDR1 and CDR2 sequences are MNHEY and SVGAGI. The CDR3 totals 13 residues. CDR3 region: CATRREGVEPQHF. CDR3 sequence (DNA): TGTGCCACCCGGAGGGAGGGAGTTGAGCCCCAGCATTTT.

Written as DNA, the CDR3 is TGTGCCAGTAGCCCCAGGGACAGGGGAGGGAATGAGCAGTTCTTC. This gives the protein CASSPRDRGGNEQFF. The V call is TRBV19, the J call TRBJ2-1; 10 bases are shared with TRBD1. CDR3 size: 15 residues. V gave up 6 bases and J gave up 7 bases; unmatched junction bases: 9. In germline, CDR1 is LNHDA, CDR2 SQIVND (reference sequence).

The chain carries TRBV5-1 and TRBJ2-2; no firm D call. Trimming pared 0 bases from V and 5 bases from J, leaving 5 bases between. The CDR3 sequence is 13 residues long. Per the germline V gene, CDR1 is SGHRS and CDR2 is YFSETQ. CDR3: CASSLAQTGELFF. DNA of the CDR3: TGCGCCAGCAGCTTGGCCCAAACCGGGGAGCTGTTTTTT.

V and J are TRBV21-1 and TRBJ2-7; the table's TRBD2 call for D was not verified on the DNA. TRBV21-1 is termed a pseudogene. CDR3 length: 15 residues. The CDR3 is CASSKRGGNPYEQYF. In DNA form, the CDR3 reads TGTGCCAGCAGCAAAAGGGGGGGAAATCCGTACGAGCAGTACTTC.

The chain recombines TRBV5-1 with TRBJ1-3; D not resolved. V lost 4 bases, J lost 0 bases, and 8 bases lay in between. This CDR3 has 14 amino acids. Germline values: CDR1 SGHRS, CDR2 YFSETQ. CDR3 loop: CASSRGSSGNTIYF. In DNA form, the CDR3 reads TGCGCCAGCAGCCGTGGGAGCTCTGGAAACACCATATATTTT.

Only one count was recorded for this clone. The chain is built from TRBV7-5 and TRBJ1-3; no check of the table's D call, TRBD1, against the DNA was made. TRBV7-5 is annotated as a pseudogene. This CDR3 has 17 amino acids. The CDR3 reads CVRSRRSQGAVGNTIYF. Written as DNA, the CDR3 is TGTGTCAGAAGCAGACGTTCACAGGGGGCGGTAGGAAACACCATATATTTT.

The chain joins TRBV19 to TRBJ1-1; D is ambiguous. In germline, CDR1 is LNHDA, CDR2 SQIVND (reference sequence). CDR3 length equals 15 residues. V lost 0 bases to trimming and J lost 4 bases, with 12 bases between them. CDR3 nucleotides: TGTGCCAGTAGTATAGATCGGGCGGGCTCCACTGAAGCTTTCTTT. Protein sequence: CASSIDRAGSTEAFF.

The rearrangement links TRBV9 to TRBJ2-2; 9 nucleotides align to TRBD1. The V gene end was trimmed by 4 bases and the J gene end by 6 bases; junction bases not matched to a gene: 7. The CDR3 length is 15 residues. CDR1 is SGDLS and CDR2 is YYNGEE in the germline V gene. The CDR3 sequence is CASSPSQGAAGELFF. DNA for the CDR3: TGTGCCAGCAGCCCATCACAGGGGGCGGCCGGGGAGCTGTTTTTT.

This chain connects TRBV12-5 to TRBJ1-4; D gene unclear. Germline CDR1 and CDR2: LGHNT and FRNRAP. The CDR3 extends over 12 amino acids. Trimming left V 2 bases short and J 8 bases short, with 6 bases between. The CDR3: CASGLTREKLFF. DNA of the CDR3: TGTGCTAGTGGTTTGACACGCGAAAAACTGTTTTTT.

In its sample, this clone was seen a few times. The chain joins TRBV7-9 to TRBJ1-1; D may be TRBD1 (5 bases). V lost 2 bases and J lost 5, with 15 bases in between. CDR3 length equals 15 residues. CDR1 and CDR2 from the germline V gene are SEHNR and FQNEAQ (reference sequence). The CDR3 loop is CASSLNAGLGTEAFF. CDR3 sequence (DNA): TGTGCCAGCAGCTTAAACGCAGGGCTGGGTACTGAAGCTTTCTTT. The full variable domain, with the rest looked up from reference TRBV7-9 and TRBJ1-1, is DTGVSQNPRHKITKRGQNVTFRCDPISEHNRLYWYRQTLGQGPEFLTYFQNEAQLEKSRLLSDRFSAERPKGSFSTLEIQRTEQGDSAMYLCASSLNAGLGTEAFFGQGTRLTVV.

This chain joins TRBV15 and TRBJ2-4, with 8 bases lining up with TRBD1. CDR1 is LNHNV, CDR2 YYDKDF, per germline (reference sequence). CDR3 length: 16 amino acids. Losses at the gene ends were 8 bases for V and 0 bases for J; bases not matched to a gene: 9. The CDR3 reads CATEDRAASAKNIQYF. The CDR3, as DNA: TGTGCCACCGAGGACAGGGCTGCTTCAGCCAAAAACATTCAGTACTTC. Supplemented by reference TRBV15 and TRBJ2-4, the full variable domain reads DAMVIQNPRYQVTQFGKPVTLSCSQTLNHNVMYWYQQKSSQAPKLLFHYYDKDFNNEADTPDNFQSRRPNTSFCFLDIRSPGLGDTAMYLCATEDRAASAKNIQYFGAGTRLSVL.

The chain employs TRBV10-2 and TRBJ2-5; 12 nucleotides line up with TRBD2. The CDR3 has 15 amino acids. Per the germline V gene, CDR1 is WSHSY and CDR2 is SAAADI. V shed 3 bases, J shed 5 bases, and the junction held 4 bases outside the gene matches. This CDR3 is CASSEIGLAGETQYF. The CDR3, as DNA: TGCGCCAGCAGTGAAATAGGACTAGCGGGGGAGACCCAGTACTTC.

The chain employs TRBV19 and TRBJ2-7; D is possibly TRBD1 (6 bases). The V gene lost 3 bases and the J gene lost 4 bases, with 16 bases spanning the gap. Germline CDR1 is LNHDA and CDR2 is SQIVND (reference sequence). This CDR3 is 15 amino acids long. In nucleotides, the CDR3 is TGTGCCAGTAGTATTTTGCCAGGGGATCAATACGAGCAGTACTTC. Its translation is CASSILPGDQYEQYF.

Worth noting for this clone: This sample also contains other DNA sequences that code for the same CDR3. The chain couples TRBV5-4 to TRBJ1-5; 8 bases match TRBD1. This CDR3 is 14 amino acids long. Germline V gives CDR1 SGHNT, CDR2 YYREEE (reference sequence). V trimming: 1 base; J trimming: 3 bases; junction bases outside the gene matches: 0. DNA for the CDR3: TGTGCCAGCAGCTTGCAGGGGGCCAATCAGCCCCAGCATTTT. It is translated as CASSLQGANQPQHF.

The V call is TRBV11-2, the J call TRBJ2-1; D is possibly TRBD2 (6 bases). Germline V gene lookup returns CDR1 SGHAT and CDR2 FQNNGV. Trimming removed 1 base from V and 10 bases from J, with 11 bases in between. CDR3 length equals 13 residues. The DNA for the CDR3 is TGTGCCAGCAGCTTAGCGCGGGGATACGAGCAGTTCTTC. Translating gives CASSLARGYEQFF.

This rearrangement joins TRBV9 to TRBJ1-1; D remains unclear. V was cut by 3 bases and J by 4 bases, with 13 bases left in between. This CDR3 contains 14 residues. CDR1 SGDLS and CDR2 YYNGEE come from the germline V gene. As DNA, the CDR3 is TGTGCCAGCAGCGGGCGAACGGGTATCACTGAAGCTTTCTTT. Translating gives CASSGRTGITEAFF.

In this sample, this clone turned up once. This chain joins TRBV13 and TRBJ1-2; D is unresolved. The CDR3 sequence is 13 residues long. V lost 0 bases, J lost 3 bases, and 5 bases lay in between. The germline V gene encodes CDR1 PRHDT and CDR2 FYEKMQ (reference sequence). For the CDR3, the DNA is TGTGCCAGCAGCTTAGGCCAGGACTATGGCTACACCTTC. Translated, it gives CASSLGQDYGYTF.

The rearrangement uses TRBV6-5 and TRBJ2-5; D unclear. CDR3 length equals 12 residues. Per germline, CDR1 MNHEY and CDR2 SVGAGI. V lost 7 bases to trimming and J lost 4 bases, with 10 bases between them. The CDR3 loop reads CASIGSRETQYF. CDR3 bases: TGTGCCAGCATTGGGTCTAGAGAGACCCAGTACTTC.

The CDR3 loop reads CASSPVGAYNSPLHF. CDR3 nucleotide sequence: TGCGCCAGCAGCCCAGTCGGGGCCTATAATTCACCCCTCCACTTT. J is TRBJ1-6 and V is TRBV5-1, with D unclear. The CDR3 has 15 residues. The germline V and J ends were trimmed by 4 bases and 2 bases, with 10 bases remaining between them. Germline V gene data show CDR1 as SGHRS and CDR2 as YFSETQ.